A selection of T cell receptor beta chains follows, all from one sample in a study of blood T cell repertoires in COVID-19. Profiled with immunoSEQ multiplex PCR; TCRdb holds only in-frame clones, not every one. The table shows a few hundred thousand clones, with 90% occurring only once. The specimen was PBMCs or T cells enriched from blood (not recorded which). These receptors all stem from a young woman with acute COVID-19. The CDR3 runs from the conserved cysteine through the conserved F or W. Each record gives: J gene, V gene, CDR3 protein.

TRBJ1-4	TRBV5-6	CASSLKTGVDEKLFF
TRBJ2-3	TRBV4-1	CASSQGRSRDSDTQYF
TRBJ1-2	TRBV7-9	CASSLPRGDYGYTF
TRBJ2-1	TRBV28	CASSYPFGTTRNEQFF
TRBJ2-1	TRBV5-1	CASSLGDRDSNEQFF
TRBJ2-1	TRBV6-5	CASIRENYNEQFF
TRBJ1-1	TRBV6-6	CASSYEGKGNTEAFF
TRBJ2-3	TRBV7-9	CASRQGSDTQYF
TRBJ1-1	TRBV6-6	CASGTRGLNTEAFF
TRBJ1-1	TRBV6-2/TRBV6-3	CASSLDKPMGYMNTEAFF
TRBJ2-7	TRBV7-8	CASSPRLTRLVSPKSYEQYF
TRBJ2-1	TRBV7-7	CASSLDLGPVNEQFF
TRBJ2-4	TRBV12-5	CASGPSEVQYF
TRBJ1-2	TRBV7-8	CASRENLGGAYGYTF
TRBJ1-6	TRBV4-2	CASSQEGEGRGNSPLHF
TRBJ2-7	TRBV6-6	CASSYNQYEQYF
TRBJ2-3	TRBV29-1	CSVEGQESTDTQYF
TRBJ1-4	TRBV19	CASSTRQGNEKLFF
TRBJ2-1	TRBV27	CASSSTRREQFF
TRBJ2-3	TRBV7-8	CASSQLDAPSTDTQYF
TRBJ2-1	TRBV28	CASSLSGGTNEQFF
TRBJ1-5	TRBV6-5	CASSTTGQGSQPQHF
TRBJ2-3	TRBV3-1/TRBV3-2	CASSQDWWLAGGGTDTQYF
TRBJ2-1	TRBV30	CAWKGYGSSYNEQFF
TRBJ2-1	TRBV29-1	CSVEDFESGLAEEWYNEQFF
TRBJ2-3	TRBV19	CASTQGGQGTQYF
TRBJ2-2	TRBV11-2	CASSRGNTGELFF
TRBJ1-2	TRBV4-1	CASSLNPRRDRDLNYGYTF
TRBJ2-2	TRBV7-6	CASSPLSGELFF
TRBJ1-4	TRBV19	CASSTNSLGEDEKLFF
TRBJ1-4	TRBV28	CASSPSSLTGTANEKLFF
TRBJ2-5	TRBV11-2	CASSLVVRTRGETQYF
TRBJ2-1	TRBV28	CASRNYRGSLLTFSYNEQFF
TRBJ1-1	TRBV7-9	CASSRGEGQGAFF
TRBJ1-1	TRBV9	CASSPEGVGKVFF
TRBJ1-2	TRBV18	CASSPRTGEDGYTF
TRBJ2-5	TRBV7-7	CASSLDGTSEKTQYF